The clone carrying this TCR beta chain has just a few counts. Its cognate antigen is unknown. The CDR3 consists of 13 residues. Between the trimmed V and J ends, which lost 11 bases and 2 bases, there was a span of 15 bases. Per the germline V gene, CDR1 is WSHSY and CDR2 is SAAADI. This sample is part of a study of post-analysis software for immune sequencing data. Points from the study as a whole: A handful of TRBV segments appeared more often in patients than in controls, and TRBV5-6, TRBV5-1 and TRBV20-1 were among these.

The library was made from cDNA and included unique molecular identifiers. TCRdb fed the PCR reads into MiXCR, producing one record per CDR3 protein. In the table there are hundreds of thousands of distinct CDR3 sequences, more than 50% of which are singletons. The rearrangement links TRBV10-2 to TRBJ2-5; D not certain. Source material: blood. This clonotype was sampled from a girl aged 2 to 9 with multiple sclerosis. The CDR3 DNA is TGCGCCTCCCGACGGCAGAGACAAGAGACCCAGTACTTC. It yields the protein CASRRQRQETQYF.